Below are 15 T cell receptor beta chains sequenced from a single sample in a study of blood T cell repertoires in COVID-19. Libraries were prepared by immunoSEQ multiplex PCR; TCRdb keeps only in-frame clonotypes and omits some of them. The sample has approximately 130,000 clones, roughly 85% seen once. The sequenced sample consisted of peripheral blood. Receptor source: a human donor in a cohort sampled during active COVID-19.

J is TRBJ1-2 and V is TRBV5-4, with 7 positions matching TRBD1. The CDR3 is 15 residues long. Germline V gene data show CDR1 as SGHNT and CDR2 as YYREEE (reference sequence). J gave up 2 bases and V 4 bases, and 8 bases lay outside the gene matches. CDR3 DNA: TGTGCCAGCAGCCCACGACAGGGAATGAACTATGGCTACACCTTC. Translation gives CASSPRQGMNYGYTF.

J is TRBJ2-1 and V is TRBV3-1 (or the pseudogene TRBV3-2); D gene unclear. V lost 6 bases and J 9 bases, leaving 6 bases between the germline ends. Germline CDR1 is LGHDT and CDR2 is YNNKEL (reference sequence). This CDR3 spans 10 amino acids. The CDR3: CASRGSEQFF. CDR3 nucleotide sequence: TGTGCCAGCAGGGGCTCTGAGCAGTTCTTC.

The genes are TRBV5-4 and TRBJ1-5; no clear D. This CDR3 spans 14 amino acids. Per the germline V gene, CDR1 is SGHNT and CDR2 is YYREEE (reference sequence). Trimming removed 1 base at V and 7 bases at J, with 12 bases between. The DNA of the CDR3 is TGTGCCAGCAGCTTGAACGGACTTATACAGCCCCAGCATTTT. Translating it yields CASSLNGLIQPQHF.

The CDR3 sequence is CASSLGTVNYGYTF. The CDR3 DNA follows: TGTGCCAGCAGCTTGGGCACAGTTAACTATGGCTACACCTTC. J is TRBJ1-2 and V is TRBV11-2; D is unresolved. The CDR3 has 14 amino acids. Germline CDR1 SGHAT, CDR2 FQNNGV. The ends were cut back, 3 bases at V and 1 base at J, with 9 bases in the middle.

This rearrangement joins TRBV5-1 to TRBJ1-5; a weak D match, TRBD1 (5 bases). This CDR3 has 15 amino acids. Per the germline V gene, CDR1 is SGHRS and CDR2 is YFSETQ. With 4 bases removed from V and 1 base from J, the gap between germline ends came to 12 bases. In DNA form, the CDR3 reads TGCGCCAGCAGCCCCCAGGGTTGGAGCAATCAGCCCCAGCATTTT. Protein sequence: CASSPQGWSNQPQHF.

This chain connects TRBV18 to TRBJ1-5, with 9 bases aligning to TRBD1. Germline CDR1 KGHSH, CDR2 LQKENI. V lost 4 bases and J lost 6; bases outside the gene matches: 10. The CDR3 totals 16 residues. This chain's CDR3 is CASSLAGQGSPQPQHF. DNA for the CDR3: TGTGCCAGCTCACTGGCCGGACAGGGGTCCCCTCAGCCCCAGCATTTT.

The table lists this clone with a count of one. CDR3 nucleotides: TGTGCCACCAGCAGAGATGCGGATTCGGAGACCCAGTACTTC. Its protein is CATSRDADSETQYF. This sequence joins TRBV15 and TRBJ2-5; no clear D gene. Germline assignment: CDR1 LNHNV and CDR2 YYDKDF (reference sequence). Trimming removed 0 bases from V and 5 bases from J, with 10 bases in between. The CDR3 runs to 14 residues. Using reference TRBV15 and TRBJ2-5 for the parts outside the CDR3, the full variable domain is DAMVIQNPRYQVTQFGKPVTLSCSQTLNHNVMYWYQQKSSQAPKLLFHYYDKDFNNEADTPDNFQSRRPNTSFCFLDIRSPGLGDTAMYLCATSRDADSETQYFGPGTRLLVL.

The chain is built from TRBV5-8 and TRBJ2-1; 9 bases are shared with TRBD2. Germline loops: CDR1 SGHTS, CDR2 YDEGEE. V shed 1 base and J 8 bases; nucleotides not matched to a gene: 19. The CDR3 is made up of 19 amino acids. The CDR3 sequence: CASSLHSGGPFQSLDEQFF. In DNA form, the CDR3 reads TGTGCCAGCAGCTTGCATAGCGGGGGACCCTTTCAAAGCCTCGATGAGCAGTTCTTC.

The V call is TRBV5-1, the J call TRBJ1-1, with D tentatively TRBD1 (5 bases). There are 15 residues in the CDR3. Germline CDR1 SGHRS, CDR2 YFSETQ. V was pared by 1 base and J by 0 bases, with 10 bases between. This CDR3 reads CASSLSTGMNTEAFF. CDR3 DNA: TGCGCCAGCAGCTTGTCTACAGGTATGAACACTGAAGCTTTCTTT.

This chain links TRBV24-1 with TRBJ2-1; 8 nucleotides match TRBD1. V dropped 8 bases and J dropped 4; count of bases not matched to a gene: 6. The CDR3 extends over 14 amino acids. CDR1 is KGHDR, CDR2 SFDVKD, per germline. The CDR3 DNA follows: TGTGCCACCACCCCAGGGGGCCCGTACAATGAGCAGTTCTTC. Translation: CATTPGGPYNEQFF.

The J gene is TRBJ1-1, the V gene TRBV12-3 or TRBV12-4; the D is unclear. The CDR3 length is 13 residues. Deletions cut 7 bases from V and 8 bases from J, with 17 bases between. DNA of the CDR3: TGTGCCAGCATTGGGAGAAAGGCGGCCGAAGCTTTCTTT. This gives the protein CASIGRKAAEAFF.

The CDR3 sequence is CASSLLGGNTEAFF. Written as DNA, the CDR3 is TGTGCCAGCAGCTTATTGGGGGGGAACACTGAAGCTTTCTTT. The rearrangement joins TRBV11-2 to TRBJ1-1; perhaps TRBD1 as D (5 bases). The CDR3 covers 14 residues. Germline V gene lookup returns CDR1 SGHAT and CDR2 FQNNGV. V was pared by 2 bases and J by 1 base, with 8 bases between. Using reference TRBV11-2 and TRBJ1-1 for the parts outside the CDR3, the full variable domain is EAGVAQSPRYKIIEKRQSVAFWCNPISGHATLYWYQQILGQGPKLLIQFQNNGVVDDSQLPKDRFSAERLKGVDSTLKIQPAKLEDSAVYLCASSLLGGNTEAFFGQGTRLTVV.

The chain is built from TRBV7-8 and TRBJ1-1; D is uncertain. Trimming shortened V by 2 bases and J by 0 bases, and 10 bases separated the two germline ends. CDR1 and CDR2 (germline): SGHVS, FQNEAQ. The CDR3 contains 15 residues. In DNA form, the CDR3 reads TGTGCCAGCAGCTTAATCGAGACACTGAACACTGAAGCTTTCTTT. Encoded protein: CASSLIETLNTEAFF.

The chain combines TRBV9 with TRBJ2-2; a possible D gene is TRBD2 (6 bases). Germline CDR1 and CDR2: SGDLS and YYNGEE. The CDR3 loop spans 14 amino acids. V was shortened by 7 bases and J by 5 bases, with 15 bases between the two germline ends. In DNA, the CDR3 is TGTGCCAGCGCCTTAGTGGGGGGTACCGGGGAGCTGTTTTTT. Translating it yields CASALVGGTGELFF.

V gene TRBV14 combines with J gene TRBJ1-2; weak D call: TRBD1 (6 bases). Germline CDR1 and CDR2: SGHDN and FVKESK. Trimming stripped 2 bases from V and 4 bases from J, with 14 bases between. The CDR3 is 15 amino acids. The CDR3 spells CASSQRTDWSYGYTF. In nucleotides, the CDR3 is TGTGCCAGCAGCCAACGGACAGATTGGTCCTATGGCTACACCTTC.